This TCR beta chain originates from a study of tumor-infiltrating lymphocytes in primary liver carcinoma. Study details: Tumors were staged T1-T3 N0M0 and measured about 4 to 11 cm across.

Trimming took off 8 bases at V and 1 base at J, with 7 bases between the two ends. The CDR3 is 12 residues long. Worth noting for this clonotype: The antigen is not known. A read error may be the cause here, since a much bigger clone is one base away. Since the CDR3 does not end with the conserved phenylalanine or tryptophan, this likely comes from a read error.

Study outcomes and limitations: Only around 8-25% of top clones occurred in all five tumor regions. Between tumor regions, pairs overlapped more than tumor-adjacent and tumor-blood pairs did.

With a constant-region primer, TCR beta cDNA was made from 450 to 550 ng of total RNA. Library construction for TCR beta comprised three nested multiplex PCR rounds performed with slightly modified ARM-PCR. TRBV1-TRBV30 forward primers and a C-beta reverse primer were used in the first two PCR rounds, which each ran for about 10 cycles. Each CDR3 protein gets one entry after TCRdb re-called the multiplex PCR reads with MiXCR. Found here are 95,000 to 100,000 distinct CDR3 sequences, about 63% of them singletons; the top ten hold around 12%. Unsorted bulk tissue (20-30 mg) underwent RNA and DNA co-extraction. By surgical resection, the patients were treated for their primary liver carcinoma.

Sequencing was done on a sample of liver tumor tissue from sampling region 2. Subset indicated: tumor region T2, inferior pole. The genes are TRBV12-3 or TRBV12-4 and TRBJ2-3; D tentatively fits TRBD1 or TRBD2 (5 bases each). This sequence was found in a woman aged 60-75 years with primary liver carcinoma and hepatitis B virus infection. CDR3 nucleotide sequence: TGTGCCAGCGGGGGTGGCACAGATACGCAGTATCTT. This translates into CASGGGTDTQYL.